This T cell receptor (beta chain) appears in the sequencing data of a study of CD8+ T cells in alopecia areata listed by TCRdb under 2018. Notes on the research overall: Treated patients were enrolled in an open-label pilot trial of oral tofacitinib, 5 to 10 mg twice daily, for moderate-to-severe alopecia areata. Tofacitinib was administered for 6 to 18 months, and 6 months of follow-up off drug were then conducted to assess delayed response and recurrence. For the treated patients, the SALT score, which quantifies what percentage of scalp surface area is affected, served as the measure of disease severity. Clonality in the scalp was compared among normal scalp (n=4), patchy alopecia areata scalp (n=8), and alopecia totalis/universalis scalp (n=8). In both human patients and the C3H/HeJ mouse model, the study applied high-throughput TCRbeta sequencing to look at T cell clonal expansion in alopecia areata. Biopsies were taken from tofacitinib-treated patients at baseline and again at 4 and 24 weeks into treatment, and several of those patients also had a later scalp biopsy. The RNA source kit depended on sample type: the PAXgene miRNA kit for fixed scalp, the miRNeasy kit for PBMCs, and the RNeasy kit for mouse skin. TCRbeta CDR3 regions were amplified by immunoSEQ multiplex PCR using 35 Vbeta forward and 13 Jbeta reverse primers. Human TCRbeta sequencing covered scalp tissue and sorted CD4+ and CD8+ peripheral blood T cells from patchy and totalis/universalis alopecia areata patients and healthy controls. The research as a whole found: TCR sequences shared between patients were less clear than in mice, possibly partly because of HLA diversity in the patient population. Because the treated cohort was small and had only one nonresponder, larger studies are needed to examine links between baseline CD8+ expansion and response. Tofacitinib significantly lowered scalp clonality and the number of expanded CD8+ clones among the top 100 scalp clones. Unlike mouse skin, which is dominated by gammadelta T cells, normal human skin has resident alphabeta T cells that are also sequenced, and this complicates analysis of the scalp TCR repertoire. During tofacitinib treatment, many expanded lesional clones stuck around in both scalp and blood, and this persistence may partly explain why relapse happens after treatment is stopped. Lesional scalp, especially in alopecia totalis/universalis, showed higher clonality and more expanded CD8+ clones than normal scalp, suggesting antigenic drive.

The CDR3 starts with the cysteine, ends with the phenylalanine, and has 16 residues. Only CDR3 DNA is held: 48 bases, read in frame from base 1. CDR1 and CDR2 (SEHNR, FQNEAQ) derive from the germline V gene (reference sequence). After removal of 5 bases from V and 6 bases from J, the junction retains 9 bases not matched to a gene. The protocol used for the library was the immunoSEQ multiplex PCR assay. To provide template for TCR sequencing, every sample had RNA extracted and reverse transcribed into cDNA. SuperScript III was used to make first-strand cDNA, primed with a 2:1 mix of oligo-dT and random hexamers. A synthetic immune receptor repertoire was used to assess amplification bias, and residual bias was removed computationally. In the authors' own workflow: Raw reads were preprocessed to remove errors, and CDR3 was defined by IMGT conventions from the conserved cysteine to phenylalanine. To get clonality, Shannon entropy was normalized by log2 of the number of productive unique TCRs and the result was subtracted from 1. Scalp TCRbeta sequences were cross-referenced with sorted blood CD4 and CD8 repertoires so that the CD4 or CD8 identity of scalp clones could be inferred. TCRdb stores this immuneACCESS table with in-frame sequences only. Part of the clones is absent; in the studies checked, under half of the shortfall reflects unresolved V genes, and no reason is known for the rest. That table gives V, J and clone size, and the DNA gave D and trimming. This sample comprises roughly 73,000 clones, approximately 28% of them detected only once. Jointly, the top ten make up just under 15% of the sample.

With regard to this clone: The antigen it recognizes is unknown. The sample holds no much larger clone one base away, and base qualities are not on file.

The time point label of this sample denotes: approximately 4 weeks on oral tofacitinib. The sample's treatment or condition label is to be understood as: oral pan-JAK inhibitor, 5-10 mg twice daily. Peripheral blood and lesional scalp punch biopsies were obtained from patients with alopecia areata. PBMCs were isolated by density centrifugation and stained for CD3, CD4 and CD8, and CD4+ and CD8+ T cells were sorted on a FACSAria. The chain joins TRBV7-9 to TRBJ2-3; 12 middle bases align to TRBD2. The TCR was taken from a human donor with alopecia areata. Sequenced material: CD8+ T cells sorted from blood, taken at week 4, from a patient treated with tofacitinib. The CDR3 region has the sequence CASSPRLAGEHDTQYF. The nucleotide sequence is given as TGTGCCAGCAGCCCCCGACTAGCGGGAGAACATGATACGCAGTATTTT.